A selection of T cell receptor beta chains follows, all from one sample in a study of TIL therapy for anti-PD-1-resistant metastatic lung cancer. Data came from immunoSEQ multiplex PCR; TCRdb stores just in-frame clones and leaves some out. In the table there are about 46,000 clones, 65% to 90% of which are singletons. Specimen: blood, collected at baseline. The receptor source for this set is a person between 25 and 79 years old with non-small cell lung cancer. Both conserved end residues are part of each CDR3. The order of the fields is D gene, V gene, clone size, J gene, CDR3 protein, CDR3 DNA. The D gene is left open where the match is weak. Clone size appears in some rows only: once, few, many, or a class for an expanded clone.

d_gene: .; v_gene: TRBV30; abundance: once; j_gene: TRBJ1-5; CDR3aa: CAWSVSGGQPQHF; CDR3nt: TGTGCCTGGAGTGTGAGTGGGGGTCAGCCCCAGCATTTT
d_gene: .; v_gene: TRBV5-6; abundance: .; j_gene: TRBJ2-5; CDR3aa: CASSLVQGLSVTQYF; CDR3nt: TGTGCCAGCAGCTTGGTTCAGGGCCTTTCGGTGACCCAGTACTTC
d_gene: TRBD1; v_gene: TRBV19; abundance: .; j_gene: TRBJ1-2; CDR3aa: CASSSRTGGPTNYGYTF; CDR3nt: TGTGCCAGTAGTAGCCGGACAGGGGGCCCCACTAACTATGGCTACACCTTC
d_gene: TRBD2; v_gene: TRBV28; abundance: few; j_gene: TRBJ2-7; CDR3aa: CASSFSSSGSSPFEQYF; CDR3nt: TGTGCCAGCAGTTTCTCATCTAGCGGGAGCAGTCCCTTCGAGCAGTACTTC
d_gene: TRBD1; v_gene: TRBV14; abundance: few; j_gene: TRBJ2-2; CDR3aa: CASRLTGAGELFF; CDR3nt: TGTGCCAGCAGGCTCACAGGGGCCGGGGAGCTGTTTTTT
d_gene: .; v_gene: TRBV5-1; abundance: .; j_gene: TRBJ1-1; CDR3aa: CASSPILSNTEAFF; CDR3nt: TGCGCCAGCAGCCCGATATTATCGAACACTGAAGCTTTCTTT
d_gene: TRBD2; v_gene: TRBV7-9; abundance: .; j_gene: TRBJ2-5; CDR3aa: CASSLVSSGGETQYF; CDR3nt: TGTGCCAGCAGCTTAGTTTCCAGCGGGGGGGAGACCCAGTACTTC
d_gene: TRBD2; v_gene: TRBV7-2; abundance: few; j_gene: TRBJ2-7; CDR3aa: CASSAGLAASYEQYF; CDR3nt: TGTGCCAGCAGCGCGGGACTAGCGGCCTCCTACGAGCAGTACTTC
d_gene: .; v_gene: TRBV7-3; abundance: .; j_gene: TRBJ2-5; CDR3aa: CASSLRPEETQYF; CDR3nt: TGTGCCAGCAGCTTAAGGCCAGAAGAGACCCAGTACTTC
d_gene: .; v_gene: TRBV19; abundance: .; j_gene: TRBJ1-2; CDR3aa: CASSIQAYGYTF; CDR3nt: TGTGCCAGTAGTATCCAGGCCTATGGCTACACCTTC
d_gene: .; v_gene: TRBV19; abundance: .; j_gene: TRBJ2-2; CDR3aa: CASYAWQGSRTNTGELFF; CDR3nt: TGTGCCAGTTATGCGTGGCAGGGGTCAAGAACGAACACCGGGGAGCTGTTTTTT
d_gene: .; v_gene: TRBV18; abundance: .; j_gene: TRBJ2-1; CDR3aa: CASDRRDERFF; CDR3nt: TGTGCCAGCGACCGGCGTGATGAGCGGTTCTTC
d_gene: .; v_gene: TRBV6-5; abundance: .; j_gene: TRBJ1-3; CDR3aa: CASRGRPSGNTIYF; CDR3nt: TGTGCCAGCAGGGGACGGCCCTCTGGAAACACCATATATTTT
d_gene: .; v_gene: TRBV7-8; abundance: once; j_gene: TRBJ1-2; CDR3aa: CASSLVSNDGYTF; CDR3nt: TGTGCCAGCAGCTTAGTTTCTAACGATGGCTACACCTTC
d_gene: .; v_gene: TRBV27; abundance: .; j_gene: TRBJ1-4; CDR3aa: CASSSRRSGNEKLFF; CDR3nt: TGTGCCAGCAGTTCGCGCAGGAGCGGTAATGAAAAACTGTTTTTT
d_gene: .; v_gene: TRBV6-6; abundance: once; j_gene: TRBJ2-2; CDR3aa: CASSQGAVSTGELFF; CDR3nt: TGTGCCAGCAGTCAAGGGGCGGTTTCCACCGGGGAGCTGTTTTTT
d_gene: .; v_gene: TRBV3-1/TRBV3-2; abundance: .; j_gene: TRBJ2-1; CDR3aa: CASSPSSADEQFF; CDR3nt: TGTGCCAGCAGCCCCTCTTCGGCGGATGAGCAGTTCTTC
d_gene: .; v_gene: TRBV20-1; abundance: .; j_gene: TRBJ1-5; CDR3aa: CSGSEGGNQPQHF; CDR3nt: TGCAGCGGTAGTGAGGGTGGCAATCAGCCCCAGCATTTT
d_gene: .; v_gene: TRBV11-2; abundance: few; j_gene: TRBJ2-7; CDR3aa: CASSLGYGPYEQYF; CDR3nt: TGTGCCAGCAGCCTAGGATACGGGCCCTACGAGCAGTACTTC
d_gene: TRBD2; v_gene: TRBV7-2; abundance: .; j_gene: TRBJ2-1; CDR3aa: CASSLWPSGTRFGEQFF; CDR3nt: TGTGCCAGCAGCTTATGGCCCTCCGGGACTAGATTCGGTGAGCAGTTCTTC
d_gene: .; v_gene: TRBV6-6; abundance: once; j_gene: TRBJ2-4; CDR3aa: CASSYSDRLAKNIQYF; CDR3nt: TGTGCCAGCAGTTACTCGGACAGACTAGCCAAAAACATTCAGTACTTC
d_gene: .; v_gene: TRBV3-1/TRBV3-2; abundance: .; j_gene: TRBJ2-7; CDR3aa: CASSLLYEQYF; CDR3nt: TGTGCCAGCAGCCTCCTCTACGAGCAGTACTTC
d_gene: TRBD1; v_gene: TRBV28; abundance: .; j_gene: TRBJ1-6; CDR3aa: CASRPPDRGNSPLHF; CDR3nt: TGTGCCAGCAGACCCCCCGACAGGGGGAATTCACCCCTCCACTTT
d_gene: TRBD1; v_gene: TRBV7-2; abundance: .; j_gene: TRBJ2-7; CDR3aa: CASSLVSGQGSEQYF; CDR3nt: TGTGCCAGCAGCTTAGTTTCGGGACAGGGCAGCGAGCAGTACTTC
d_gene: .; v_gene: TRBV14; abundance: .; j_gene: TRBJ2-7; CDR3aa: CASSQYGQFYEQYF; CDR3nt: TGTGCCAGCAGCCAGTACGGACAGTTCTACGAGCAGTACTTC
d_gene: .; v_gene: TRBV3-1/TRBV3-2; abundance: .; j_gene: TRBJ2-5; CDR3aa: CASSQDRLGPPLTQYF; CDR3nt: TGTGCCAGCAGCCAAGATAGGTTGGGGCCCCCATTGACCCAGTACTTC
d_gene: .; v_gene: TRBV7-9; abundance: .; j_gene: TRBJ2-3; CDR3aa: CASSRDRTTDTQYF; CDR3nt: TGTGCCAGCAGCCGGGACCGTACCACAGATACGCAGTATTTT
d_gene: .; v_gene: TRBV12-5; abundance: .; j_gene: TRBJ2-3; CDR3aa: CASGLGTTDTQYF; CDR3nt: TGTGCTAGTGGTTTAGGGACTACAGATACGCAGTATTTT
d_gene: .; v_gene: TRBV6-6; abundance: .; j_gene: TRBJ2-7; CDR3aa: CASSYSRGEQYF; CDR3nt: TGTGCCAGCAGTTACTCGAGGGGGGAGCAGTACTTC
d_gene: .; v_gene: TRBV5-4; abundance: once; j_gene: TRBJ1-1; CDR3aa: CASSHFIDTLNTEAFF; CDR3nt: TGTGCCAGCAGCCACTTTATTGACACTTTGAACACTGAAGCTTTCTTT
d_gene: TRBD2; v_gene: TRBV10-3; abundance: few; j_gene: TRBJ2-1; CDR3aa: CAIRGTGTSDGTYNEQFF; CDR3nt: TGTGCCATCAGGGGGACCGGGACTAGCGACGGTACCTACAATGAGCAGTTCTTC
d_gene: .; v_gene: TRBV5-6; abundance: few; j_gene: TRBJ2-1; CDR3aa: CASSLRLRTGWTYNEQFF; CDR3nt: TGTGCCAGCAGCTTGAGGCTTAGGACGGGTTGGACCTACAATGAGCAGTTCTTC
d_gene: .; v_gene: TRBV28; abundance: .; j_gene: TRBJ2-3; CDR3aa: CASTLGAHSTDTQYF; CDR3nt: TGTGCCAGCACCCTTGGAGCGCATAGCACAGATACGCAGTATTTT
d_gene: .; v_gene: TRBV18; abundance: .; j_gene: TRBJ2-5; CDR3aa: CASSPPNSQETQYF; CDR3nt: TGTGCCAGCTCACCACCAAACAGCCAAGAGACCCAGTACTTC
d_gene: .; v_gene: TRBV5-1; abundance: once; j_gene: TRBJ2-3; CDR3aa: CASSLRADTQYF; CDR3nt: TGCGCCAGCAGCTTACGCGCAGATACGCAGTATTTT
d_gene: .; v_gene: TRBV5-1; abundance: .; j_gene: TRBJ2-1; CDR3aa: CASSLVARNNEQFF; CDR3nt: TGCGCCAGCAGCTTGGTAGCCAGGAACAATGAGCAGTTCTTC
d_gene: TRBD2; v_gene: TRBV3-1/TRBV3-2; abundance: .; j_gene: TRBJ2-3; CDR3aa: CASSPLLAGPLTDTQYF; CDR3nt: TGTGCCAGCAGCCCCCTACTAGCGGGGCCTCTCACAGATACGCAGTATTTT